These 32 T cell receptor beta chains came from one sample sequenced in a study of CD8 T cells in ankylosing spondylitis. TCRdb re-called the 5' RACE reads through MiXCR, storing one row per CDR3 protein. Of roughly 230,000 distinct CDR3 sequences listed, approximately 8% were seen once; the top ten hold roughly 4.9%. The specimen sequenced was blood, either unsorted or a sorted T cell fraction (not recorded which). Receptors were obtained from a female donor with ankylosing spondylitis or in good health (not recorded which).

This clonotype occurred many times. This sequence joins TRBV20-1 and TRBJ2-3; D ambiguous. The germline V and J ends were trimmed by 3 bases and 0 bases, with 7 bases remaining between them. The CDR3 has 13 residues. Looked up from germline, CDR1 is DFQATT and CDR2 is SNEGSKA (reference sequence). The CDR3 spells CSARQISTDTQYF. CDR3 nucleotides: TGCAGTGCTAGGCAGATTAGCACAGATACGCAGTATTTT.

This clonotype was observed at least ten times. This sequence joins TRBV7-9 and TRBJ2-7; D call uncertain. The CDR3 runs to 11 residues. V was shortened by 9 bases and J by 0 bases, with 6 bases between the two germline ends. Germline V gene data show CDR1 as SEHNR and CDR2 as FQNEAQ (reference sequence). CDR3 coding DNA: TGTGCCAGTGGCTCCTCCTACGAGCAGTACTTC. Amino acid sequence: CASGSSYEQYF.

This clonotype was seen repeatedly, ten times or more. V gene TRBV5-1 combines with J gene TRBJ1-3; a possible D gene is TRBD1 (5 bases). Trimming shortened V by 7 bases and J by 1 base, and 15 bases separated the two germline ends. This CDR3 is 15 amino acids long. Germline V gives CDR1 SGHRS, CDR2 YFSETQ. CDR3 nucleotides: TGCGCCAGCCAGAGGGGTGTGTATTCTGGAAACACCATATATTTT. It yields the protein CASQRGVYSGNTIYF. Full variable domain (outside the CDR3, taken from reference TRBV5-1 and TRBJ1-3): KAGVTQTPRYLIKTRGQQVTLSCSPISGHRSVSWYQQTPGQGLQFLFEYFSETQRNKGNFPGRFSGRQFSNSRSEMNVSTLELGDSALYLCASQRGVYSGNTIYFGEGSWLTVV.

At least ten counts were recorded for this clonotype. The CDR3 DNA is TGTGCCAGCAGTATAACCGGAGGGCCTGATACGCAGTATTTT. Its protein product is CASSITGGPDTQYF. This chain connects TRBV12-3 or TRBV12-4 to TRBJ2-3; maybe TRBD2 (6 bases). This CDR3 comprises 14 residues. V lost 5 bases and J 6 bases, leaving 15 bases between the germline ends.

This clonotype was seen ten or more times. V gene TRBV7-8 combines with J gene TRBJ2-7; D remains ambiguous. CDR3 size: 15 residues. V lost 0 bases, J lost 5 bases, and 14 bases lay in between. The V gene's germline CDR1 is SGHVS and CDR2 FQNEAQ. CDR3 sequence reads: CASSLAEAGGHEQYF. The DNA of the CDR3 is TGTGCCAGCAGCTTAGCAGAGGCAGGTGGTCACGAGCAGTACTTC.

A few counts support this clonotype. The chain links TRBV27 to TRBJ2-1; D is unresolved. Germline lookup yields CDR1 MNHEY and CDR2 SMNVEV (reference sequence). This CDR3 is 15 amino acids long. The V gene lost 7 bases and the J gene lost 7 bases, with 20 bases spanning the gap. This chain's CDR3 is CASTSLAIARNEQFF. CDR3 in DNA: TGTGCCAGCACCTCCCTTGCAATAGCACGGAATGAGCAGTTCTTC.

This clonotype showed up many times. The gene calls are TRBV5-5 and TRBJ2-7; TRBD2 might be the D (7 bases). The V gene's germline CDR1 is SGHKS and CDR2 YYEKEE (reference sequence). V shed 2 bases and J shed 2 bases, with 11 bases lying between them. The CDR3 covers 14 residues. The CDR3 sequence is CASSFQGGAYEQYF. CDR3 DNA sequence: TGTGCCAGCAGCTTTCAAGGGGGGGCCTACGAGCAGTACTTC.

The table lists this clonotype with many counts. The chain employs TRBV30 and TRBJ2-1; no clear D. There are 10 residues in the CDR3. Germline loops: CDR1 GTSNPN, CDR2 SVGIG (reference sequence). The V and J ends lost 8 bases and 5 bases respectively, with 7 bases between them. The CDR3 is CALGNNEQFF. The CDR3 DNA follows: TGTGCCCTAGGAAACAATGAGCAGTTCTTC. Supplemented by reference TRBV30 and TRBJ2-1, the full variable domain reads SQTIHQWPATLVQPVGSPLSLECTVEGTSNPNLYWYRQAAGRGLQLLFYSVGIGQISSEVPQNLSASRPQDRQFILSSKKLLLSDSGFYLCALGNNEQFFGPGTRLTVL.

This clonotype came up many times. CDR3 residues: CSASDNPSQETQYF. The CDR3, as DNA: TGCAGTGCTAGCGACAACCCCTCTCAAGAGACCCAGTACTTC. The chain uses TRBV20-1 and TRBJ2-5; no clear D. CDR3 size: 14 residues. Trimming left V 3 bases short and J 2 bases short, with 13 bases between. Germline V gene sequence: CDR1 DFQATT, CDR2 SNEGSKA (reference sequence).

This clonotype was counted many times. V usage is TRBV6-5 and J usage is TRBJ2-1, with TRBD1 as a possible D gene (5 bases). The CDR3 runs 14 residues. V was trimmed by 0 bases and J by 9 bases, leaving 12 bases between them. Germline V gene sequence: CDR1 MNHEY, CDR2 SVGAGI. The CDR3 is CASSYSHRDSEQFF. The CDR3 nucleotides are TGTGCCAGCAGTTACTCCCACCGCGACAGTGAGCAGTTCTTC.

Ten or more counts support this clonotype. The J gene is TRBJ2-3, the V gene TRBV7-8; TRBD1 aligns across 10 bases. The CDR3 runs to 15 residues. J gave up 2 bases and V 8 bases, and 7 bases lay outside the gene matches. Germline V gene sequence: CDR1 SGHVS, CDR2 FQNEAQ. As DNA, the CDR3 is TGTGCCAGCGGGGACAGGGGCGGTTCCACAGATACGCAGTATTTT. It specifies CASGDRGGSTDTQYF.

This sequence joins TRBV19 and TRBJ1-5; 9 bases line up with TRBD1. CDR3 size: 16 residues. Germline V gives CDR1 LNHDA, CDR2 SQIVND (reference sequence). V dropped 6 bases and J dropped 4; count of bases not matched to a gene: 10. In DNA, the CDR3 is TGTGCCAGTAGCCCCGGACTGGGACAGGGAAATCAGCCCCAGCATTTT. It specifies CASSPGLGQGNQPQHF. Looking up the rest from reference TRBV19 and TRBJ1-5 gives the full variable domain: DGGITQSPKYLFRKEGQNVTLSCEQNLNHDAMYWYRQDPGQGLRLIYYSQIVNDFQKGDIAEGYSVSREKKESFPLTVTSAQKNPTAFYLCASSPGLGQGNQPQHFGDGTRLSIL.

This sequence joins TRBV5-1 and TRBJ2-2; 9 nucleotides line up with TRBD2. This CDR3 has 15 amino acids. J lost 6 bases, V lost 4 bases, and 7 bases had no gene match. Germline lookup yields CDR1 SGHRS and CDR2 YFSETQ. CDR3: CASSPSAGGAGELFF. The DNA for the CDR3 is TGCGCCAGCAGCCCTTCGGCGGGAGGGGCCGGGGAGCTGTTTTTT.

Concerning this clonotype: One end of the junction does not line up with germline, which may come from a read error. V usage is TRBV11-1 and J usage is TRBJ2-1, with TRBD1 identical over 11 bases. Germline loops: CDR1 SGHAT, CDR2 FQDESV (reference sequence). CDR3 length: 18 residues. For the CDR3, the DNA is TGTGTCAGCAGCTGGGGGACAGGGGGTACCTTGGGCTACAATGAGCAGTTCTTC. Translation: CVSSWGTGGTLGYNEQFF. The whole variable domain, filled in from reference TRBV11-1 and TRBJ2-1, reads EAEVAQSPRYKITEKSQAVAFWCDPISGHATLYWYRQILGQGPELLVQFQDESVVDDSQLPKDRFSAERLKGVDSTLKIQPAELGDSAMYLCVSSWGTGGTLGYNEQFFGPGTRLTVL.

This clonotype was counted ten times or more. The chain has TRBV19 and TRBJ2-1, with 7 bases aligning to TRBD1. J lost 6 bases, V lost 4 bases, and 12 bases had no gene match. This CDR3 contains 16 residues. Per germline, CDR1 LNHDA and CDR2 SQIVND (reference sequence). The CDR3 sequence: CASSSLDRVRGNEQFF. The CDR3 DNA is TGTGCCAGTAGTAGCCTAGACAGGGTTCGGGGCAATGAGCAGTTCTTC.

Comment on this clonotype: A much larger clone lies a single base off, so this may be a read error. The gene calls are TRBV11-2 and TRBJ1-1; a possible D gene is TRBD1 (5 bases). CDR1 is SGHAT, CDR2 FQNNGV, per germline. There are 16 residues in the CDR3. The CDR3 DNA follows: TGTGCCAGCAGCTTAGATGGGACGGGTCTGAACGCTGAAGCTTTCTTT. Protein sequence: CASSLDGTGLNAEAFF.

A note on this clonotype: A much larger clonotype is one base distant, so this may be a read error. The gene calls are TRBV12-3 or TRBV12-4 and TRBJ2-1; no reliable D call. CDR3 length: 14 residues. CDR3: CTSSWAGPANEQFF. In DNA form, the CDR3 reads TGTACCAGCAGTTGGGCCGGGCCGGCCAATGAGCAGTTCTTC.

This clonotype was observed many times. The rearrangement links TRBV6-5 to TRBJ2-7; a possible D gene is TRBD1 (5 bases). Trimming took off 2 bases at V and 1 base at J, with 15 bases between the two ends. Germline CDR1 MNHEY, CDR2 SVGAGI. CDR3 size: 16 residues. The CDR3 is CASSYTKWTRSYEQYF. The CDR3 bases are TGTGCCAGCAGTTACACGAAATGGACACGATCCTACGAGCAGTACTTC.

The sample holds many counts of this clonotype. The chain is built from TRBV5-1 and TRBJ1-2, with D possibly TRBD1 on 6 matching bases. CDR1 is SGHRS, CDR2 YFSETQ, per germline. Trimming took 4 bases from V and 4 from J, leaving 14 bases between them. The CDR3 loop spans 14 amino acids. The CDR3 here is CASSPQTGFYGYTF. CDR3 nucleotide sequence: TGCGCCAGCAGCCCGCAGACAGGTTTCTATGGCTACACCTTC.

There are many counts of this clonotype. The V gene is TRBV6-5, the J gene TRBJ1-5; D may be TRBD1 (5 bases). This CDR3 has 17 amino acids. The germline gives CDR1 MNHEY, CDR2 SVGAGI. V dropped 2 bases and J dropped 4 bases, with 18 bases sitting between them. CDR3 nucleotide sequence: TGTGCCAGCAGTTACCCACCATTGGACACCCTAAATCAGCCCCAGCATTTT. It specifies CASSYPPLDTLNQPQHF.

This clonotype appeared many times. V and J are TRBV6-2 or TRBV6-3 and TRBJ2-6, with D hard to call. Germline CDR1 reads MNHEY; CDR2 reads SVGEGT. This CDR3 comprises 12 residues. Trimming removed 9 bases from V and 4 bases from J, with 7 bases in between. The CDR3 region is CASGRGANVLTF. The CDR3 coding sequence is TGTGCCAGTGGACGGGGGGCCAACGTCCTGACTTTC.

This clonotype was detected ten times or more. This chain links TRBV29-1 with TRBJ2-3; TRBD2 matches at 10 bases. Trimming took 6 bases from V and 3 from J; bases not matched to a gene: 9. Germline assignment: CDR1 SQVTM and CDR2 ANQGSEA. This CDR3 is built from 15 residues. The CDR3: CSVLGTSEGTDTQYF. The CDR3 coding sequence is TGCAGCGTCCTCGGGACTAGCGAGGGGACAGATACGCAGTATTTT.

As for this clonotype: Sequence at one end of the junction differs from germline and may be a read error. This chain links TRBV4-1 with TRBJ1-2; D remains ambiguous. CDR1 is MGHRA and CDR2 is YSYEKL in the germline V gene. The CDR3 is 14 amino acids. The CDR3 sequence is CDSSQGAGLGGYTF. The CDR3 bases are TGCGACAGCAGCCAAGGAGCGGGCTTGGGTGGCTACACCTTC.

This clonotype appeared a few times. The chain combines TRBV7-2 with TRBJ2-1, with TRBD2 identical over 9 bases. The CDR3 is 16 residues long. Germline loops: CDR1 SGHTA, CDR2 FQGNSA. J was trimmed by 2 bases and V by 3 bases; bases with no gene match: 5. In nucleotides, the CDR3 is TGTGCCAGCAGCTTTCTAGCGGGATTAGCCTACAATGAGCAGTTCTTC. Translation: CASSFLAGLAYNEQFF.

This clonotype was seen ten or more times. The J gene is TRBJ2-3, the V gene TRBV12-3 or TRBV12-4; 8 nucleotides match TRBD2. After removal of 6 bases from V and 6 bases from J, the junction contained 5 bases not matched to a gene. The CDR3 loop spans 13 amino acids. The CDR3 spells CASSLAGGDTQYF. CDR3 DNA sequence: TGTGCCAGCAGCCTAGCGGGCGGTGATACGCAGTATTTT.

V gene TRBV7-9 combines with J gene TRBJ2-7; D is undetermined. There are 14 residues in the CDR3. V lost 1 base and J lost 5, with 12 bases in between. Germline values: CDR1 SEHNR, CDR2 FQNEAQ (reference sequence). The CDR3 loop is CASSLEVRNNEQYF. Written as DNA, the CDR3 is TGTGCCAGCAGCTTAGAGGTTAGGAACAACGAGCAGTACTTC. The full variable domain, in which reference TRBV7-9 and TRBJ2-7 provide the parts outside the CDR3, is DTGVSQNPRHKITKRGQNVTFRCDPISEHNRLYWYRQTLGQGPEFLTYFQNEAQLEKSRLLSDRFSAERPKGSFSTLEIQRTEQGDSAMYLCASSLEVRNNEQYFGPGTRLTVT.

This clonotype was seen ten or more times. V is TRBV5-1 and J is TRBJ2-7, with 8 bases fitting TRBD2. V trimming: 0 bases; J trimming: 5 bases; junction bases outside the gene matches: 4. Germline CDR1 SGHRS, CDR2 YFSETQ. This CDR3 spans 14 amino acids. The CDR3 reads CASSLGAGADEQYF. Here the CDR3 DNA reads TGCGCCAGCAGCTTGGGAGCGGGAGCGGACGAGCAGTACTTC.

In its sample, this clonotype was seen many times. V is TRBV3-1 and J is TRBJ1-4; D uncertain. Trimming removed 1 base at V and 7 bases at J, with 4 bases between. The CDR3 has 12 residues. From germline, CDR1 is LGHDT and CDR2 YNNKEL (reference sequence). DNA for the CDR3: TGTGCCAGCAGCCAAGCCGCTGAAAAACTGTTTTTT. Translating gives CASSQAAEKLFF.

To note about this clonotype: A much larger clone is a single base away; this may be a read error. V and J are TRBV7-9 and TRBJ1-2, with D possibly being TRBD1 (5 bases). Germline V CDR1 and CDR2: SEHNR, FQNEAQ (reference sequence). This CDR3 contains 13 residues. V was cut by 5 bases and J by 8 bases, with 15 bases left in between. The CDR3 region is CASSVAAGSGYTF. The CDR3 nucleotides are TGTGCCAGCAGCGTTGCGGCAGGGAGCGGCTACACCTTC. The variable domain in full, completed from reference TRBV7-9 and TRBJ1-2, reads DTGVSQNPRHKITKRGQNVTFRCDPISEHNRLYWYRQTLGQGPEFLTYFQNEAQLEKSRLLSDRFSAERPKGSFSTLEIQRTEQGDSAMYLCASSVAAGSGYTFGSGTRLTVV.

Of note for this clonotype: A much larger clone sits a single nucleotide away, making a read error possible. The gene calls are TRBV30 and TRBJ1-1; the match to TRBD1 covers 10 bases. The germline V gene has CDR1 GTSNPN and CDR2 SVGIG (reference sequence). There are 14 residues in the CDR3. With V trimmed by 3 bases and J by 7 bases, 8 bases remained unmatched. CDR3 in amino acids: CAWRRQGALVEAFF. The CDR3, as DNA: TGTGCCTGGAGAAGACAGGGGGCTTTGGTTGAAGCTTTCTTT.

This clonotype showed up many times. The chain combines TRBV27 with TRBJ1-1; 7 bases map to TRBD1. The CDR3 is made up of 14 amino acids. With 3 bases clipped from V and 4 bases from J, the junction kept 5 bases outside the gene matches. CDR1 is MNHEY and CDR2 is SMNVEV in the germline V gene (reference sequence). The CDR3 DNA reads TGTGCCAGCAGTTTGACAGGGAGGAGCACTGAAGCTTTCTTT. Amino acids: CASSLTGRSTEAFF.

This clonotype was counted at least ten times. The chain uses TRBV6-2 or TRBV6-3 and TRBJ2-2; D unclear. This CDR3 has 13 residues. V shed 6 bases and J shed 6 bases, with 11 bases lying between them. Germline V gives CDR1 MNHEY, CDR2 SVGEGT. CDR3 sequence: CASSRPWPGELFF. CDR3 nucleotides: TGTGCCAGCAGCCGCCCCTGGCCCGGGGAGCTGTTTTTT.